This T cell receptor beta chain was recorded in a study of shared clonotypes between healthy human individuals. Findings and limits, study-wide: The sampled material consisted only of blood, and tissue repertoires are likely to differ.

CD45RO-negative, CCR7-positively selected cells formed the naive CD8 fraction, excluding terminally differentiated effector memory CD45RA+ cells. Only Caucasian adults living in Nashville, Tennessee made up the donor group. Of note for this clone: Its cognate antigen is unknown. Other nucleotide sequences in the sample specify the same CDR3.

V was shortened by 1 base and J by 3 bases, with 9 bases between the two germline ends. Germline CDR1 reads MGHRA; CDR2 reads YSYEKL. The CDR3 length is 14 residues. Sequencing was performed with immunoSEQ multiplex PCR; in TCRdb, only in-frame clones are kept and a portion is missing. Here the sample spans 2 million or so clones, roughly 95% being singletons. The rearrangement links TRBV4-1 to TRBJ1-1, with TRBD1 as a possible D gene (5 bases). Sequenced material: naive CD8+ T cells sorted from blood. The clonotype was recovered from a man aged 18 to 30 in good health. The CDR3 is CASSQVEGDTEAFF. For the CDR3, the DNA is TGCGCCAGCAGCCAAGTGGAAGGGGACACTGAAGCTTTCTTT.